Listed below are T cell receptor beta chains from one sample, sequenced in a study of glioma-infiltrating T cells after dendritic cell vaccination. Profiling relied on immunoSEQ multiplex PCR, and the TCRdb table lists in-frame clones only, not all of them. The table has approximately 90,000 clones, 85% to 90% seen once; the top ten hold under 3%. Sequencing was performed on blood, taken before dendritic cell vaccination. All receptors come from a human donor with glioblastoma. CDR3s include the opening cysteine and the closing phenylalanine or tryptophan. The order of the fields is V gene, clone size, D gene, J gene, CDR3 DNA, CDR3 protein. D genes are given only for firm matches. Clone size appears in some rows only: once, few, many, or a class for an expanded clone.

TRBV5-1	NA	NA	TRBJ2-5	TGCGCCAGCAGCCTCCGTCGGGGCGGGACGCCTCAGACCCAGTACTTC	CASSLRRGGTPQTQYF
TRBV9	medium-sized	NA	TRBJ2-7	TGTGCCAGCAGCGTAGGAGACTACGAGCAGTACTTC	CASSVGDYEQYF
TRBV7-3	NA	TRBD1	TRBJ2-1	TGTGCCAGCAGCTTCGGGACAGGGGTTGAGAATGAGCAGTTCTTC	CASSFGTGVENEQFF
TRBV4-2	NA	NA	TRBJ1-2	TGTGCCAGCAGCCGGGGGGGGGCGGCAGACTATGGCTACACCTTC	CASSRGGAADYGYTF
TRBV6-5	NA	TRBD1	TRBJ1-2	TGTGCCAGCAGTTCCCTGGACAGGTCAAATGGCTACACCTTC	CASSSLDRSNGYTF
TRBV6-5	NA	NA	TRBJ2-5	TGTGCCAGCAGTTACTCGAGGGGACAAGGGGTAGAGACCCAGTACTTC	CASSYSRGQGVETQYF
TRBV4-2	NA	NA	TRBJ2-5	TGTGCCAGCAGCCAAGAAATCCCGCAGGAGACCCAGTACTTC	CASSQEIPQETQYF
TRBV19	NA	TRBD1	TRBJ2-7	TGTGCCAGTAGTATTAGATCCCCCTCCGGGACAGGGGGCCGGACCTACGAGCAGTACTTC	CASSIRSPSGTGGRTYEQYF
TRBV2	NA	TRBD1	TRBJ2-7	TGTGCCGGGGGGACAGGGGTTACCTACGAGCAGTACTTC	CAGGTGVTYEQYF
TRBV2	NA	NA	TRBJ2-3	TGTGCCAGCAGTGATCCCGGACAGCCCACAGATACGCAGTATTTT	CASSDPGQPTDTQYF
TRBV18	NA	TRBD1	TRBJ2-5	TGTGCCAGCTCACCGGGACAGGTCAGCGGGACCCAGTACTTC	CASSPGQVSGTQYF
TRBV5-1	once	NA	TRBJ2-5	TGCGCCAGCAGCCCGGGTCGGCTACAAGAGACCCAGTACTTC	CASSPGRLQETQYF
TRBV19	NA	NA	TRBJ1-5	TGTGCCAGTAGTATGGTAGGGGACTATAGCAATCAGCCCCAGCATTTT	CASSMVGDYSNQPQHF
TRBV7-2	NA	TRBD2	TRBJ2-7	TGTGCCAGCCGGCTAGCGGGAGGGTCTTACGAGCAGTACTTC	CASRLAGGSYEQYF
TRBV7-3	NA	TRBD2	TRBJ2-1	TGTGCCAGCAGCTGGGAGAGCGGGACCAACAATGAGCAGTTCTTC	CASSWESGTNNEQFF
TRBV5-4	NA	TRBD1	TRBJ1-1	TGTGCCAGCAGCGTAGGGACAGGGAACACTGAAGCTTTCTTT	CASSVGTGNTEAFF
TRBV7-7	once	TRBD1	TRBJ2-7	TGTGCCAGCAGCCCTAGTTGGGACAGGGTCGTACACGAGCAGTACTTC	CASSPSWDRVVHEQYF
TRBV23-1	NA	NA	TRBJ1-1	TGCGCCAGCAGATGTATCGAGGCTTTAGCTTTCTTT	CASRCIEALAFF
TRBV4-3	NA	NA	TRBJ2-5	TGCGCCAGCAGCCAAGATCCGAGGCCCGAAGAGACCCAGTACTTC	CASSQDPRPEETQYF
TRBV7-2	NA	NA	TRBJ2-7	TGTGCCAGCATGCCCGGACAGTCCTACGAGCAGTACTTC	CASMPGQSYEQYF
TRBV10-2	NA	NA	TRBJ2-5	TGCGCCAGCAGGCGGATAGCGGACTACCAAGAGACCCAGTACTTC	CASRRIADYQETQYF
TRBV5-1	NA	NA	TRBJ1-4	TGCGCCAGCAGCTTGACTCAGGGGAGGGCTAATGAAAAACTGTTTTTT	CASSLTQGRANEKLFF
TRBV20-1	NA	NA	TRBJ1-2	TGCAGTGCTTTTGACAGCGGCTACACCTTC	CSAFDSGYTF
TRBV29-1	NA	TRBD1	TRBJ2-2	TGCAGCGTTTGGGGTGTGACAGGGGGAGCCGGGGAGCTGTTTTTT	CSVWGVTGGAGELFF
TRBV9	NA	TRBD2	TRBJ2-7	TGTGCCAGCAGCGCCGCTAGCGGGGGGGCCTATGACGAGCAGTACTTC	CASSAASGGAYDEQYF
TRBV5-6	NA	NA	TRBJ1-5	TGTGCCAGCAGCTTCGGGACACACAATCAGCCCCAGCATTTT	CASSFGTHNQPQHF
TRBV6-1	once	NA	TRBJ1-5	TGTGCCAGCAGTGAAATGCCAGATGATCAGCCCCAGCATTTT	CASSEMPDDQPQHF
TRBV7-3	NA	TRBD2	TRBJ2-1	TGTGCCAGCAGTCAGACTAGCGGGAGTTACAATGAGCAGTTCTTC	CASSQTSGSYNEQFF
TRBV5-1	once	TRBD1	TRBJ1-3	TGCGCCAGCAGCGTGGGAGCGACAGGGTCTGGAAACACCATATATTTT	CASSVGATGSGNTIYF
TRBV4-1	once	NA	TRBJ2-5	TGCGCCAGCAGCCAACTGGGCCTCCCTTGGGAGACCCAGTACTTC	CASSQLGLPWETQYF
TRBV13	NA	NA	TRBJ1-4	TGTGCCAGCAGCTTGGGGCCCCGGAACGAAAAACTGTTTTTT	CASSLGPRNEKLFF
TRBV2	few	TRBD2	TRBJ2-5	TGTGCCAGCAGTGGCCGGACTAGCCCAGAGACCCAGTACTTC	CASSGRTSPETQYF
TRBV6-1	few	NA	TRBJ1-2	TGTGCCAGCAGTGAAGGCTGGGCAATGAAGGACACCTTC	CASSEGWAMKDTF
TRBV7-2	once	TRBD1	TRBJ1-2	TGTGCCAGCAGCCCGACAACAGGGGTGATTGGCTACACCTTC	CASSPTTGVIGYTF
TRBV10-1	NA	NA	TRBJ2-1	TGCGCCAGCAGTGGAAGGCTAGCTCCTAAGGGTGAGCAGTTCTTC	CASSGRLAPKGEQFF
TRBV5-1	NA	TRBD1	TRBJ1-4	TGCGCCAGCAGCTCAGGGACAGCTGCAACTAATGAAAAACTGTTTTTT	CASSSGTAATNEKLFF
TRBV7-2	few	NA	TRBJ1-4	TGTGCCAGCAGCTTAGAGGTCGGGGTGGGACTGTTTTTT	CASSLEVGVGLFF
TRBV28	few	NA	TRBJ2-7	TGTGCCAGCACCACCTCCGGGAGTCGGGACGAGCAGTACTTC	CASTTSGSRDEQYF
TRBV10-3	NA	TRBD1	TRBJ2-7	TGTGCCATCAGTGAGTCGGGCGGACAGGGGTCCTACGAGCAGTACTTC	CAISESGGQGSYEQYF
TRBV4-3	NA	NA	TRBJ2-5	TGCGCCAGCAGCCAAGATGCCAGGGGCAAGGACCCGACCCAGTACTTC	CASSQDARGKDPTQYF
TRBV19	NA	TRBD2	TRBJ2-7	TGTGCCAGTAGTAGTAGCGGGAGAGGATCCTACGAGCAGTACTTC	CASSSSGRGSYEQYF
TRBV19	NA	TRBD1	TRBJ2-7	TGTGCCAGTAGAGTTGACAGGGTCTCCTACGAGCAGTACTTC	CASRVDRVSYEQYF
TRBV5-1	NA	NA	TRBJ1-1	TGCGCCAGCAGCTTGGCGCCACCGGGCACTGAAGCTTTCTTT	CASSLAPPGTEAFF
TRBV5-1	NA	NA	TRBJ2-3	TGCGCCAGCAGACCTACTCCCCTGCCGGGGGGCACAGATACGCAGTATTTT	CASRPTPLPGGTDTQYF
TRBV4-3	NA	TRBD1	TRBJ1-2	TGCGCCAGCAGCCAAGATCGGATGAGACAGGGGACGAAGGGCTACACCTTC	CASSQDRMRQGTKGYTF